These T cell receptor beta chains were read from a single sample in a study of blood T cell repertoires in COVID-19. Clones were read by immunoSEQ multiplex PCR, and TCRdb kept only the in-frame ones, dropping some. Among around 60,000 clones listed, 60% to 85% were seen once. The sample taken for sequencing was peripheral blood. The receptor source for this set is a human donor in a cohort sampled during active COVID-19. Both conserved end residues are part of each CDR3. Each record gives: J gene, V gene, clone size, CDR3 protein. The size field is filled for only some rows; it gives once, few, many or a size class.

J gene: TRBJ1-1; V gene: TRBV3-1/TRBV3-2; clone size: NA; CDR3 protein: CASSPADRGLNTEAFF
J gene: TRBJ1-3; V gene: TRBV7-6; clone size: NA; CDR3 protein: CASSLGTFRSGNTIYF
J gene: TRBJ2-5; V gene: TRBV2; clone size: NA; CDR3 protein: CASSDWVGRETQYF
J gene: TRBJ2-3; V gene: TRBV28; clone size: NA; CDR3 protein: CASSSSGTRDTQYF
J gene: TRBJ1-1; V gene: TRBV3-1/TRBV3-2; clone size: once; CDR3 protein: CASSHTAEAFF
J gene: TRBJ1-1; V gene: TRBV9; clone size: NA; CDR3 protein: CASSVDGGSNTEAFF
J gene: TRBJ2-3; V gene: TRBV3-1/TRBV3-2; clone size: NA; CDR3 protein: CASSQAGDTQYF
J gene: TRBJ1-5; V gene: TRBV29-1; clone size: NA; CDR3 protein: CSVADSSNQPQHF
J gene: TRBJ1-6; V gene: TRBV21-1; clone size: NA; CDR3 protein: CASGAPTRHNSPLHF
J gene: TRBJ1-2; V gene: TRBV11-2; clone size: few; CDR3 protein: CASSREPSGYGYTF
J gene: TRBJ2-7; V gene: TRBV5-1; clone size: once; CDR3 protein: CASSLIRGRTYEQYF
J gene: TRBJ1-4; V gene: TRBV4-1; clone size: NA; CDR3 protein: CASSLRAGTANEKLFF
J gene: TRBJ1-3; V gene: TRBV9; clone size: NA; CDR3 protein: CASSVYRDSSSGNTIYF
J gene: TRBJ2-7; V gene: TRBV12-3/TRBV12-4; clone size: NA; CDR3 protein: CASSSNQGYEQYF
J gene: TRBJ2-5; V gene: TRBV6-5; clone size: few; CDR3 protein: CASSTGFGGETQYF
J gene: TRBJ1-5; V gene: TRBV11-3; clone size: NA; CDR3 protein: CASSLTGAVNQPQHF
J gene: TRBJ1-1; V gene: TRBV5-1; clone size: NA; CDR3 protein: CASKLTFSTGTGDTEAFF
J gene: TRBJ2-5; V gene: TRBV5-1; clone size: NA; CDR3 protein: CASSLQGGGQETQYF
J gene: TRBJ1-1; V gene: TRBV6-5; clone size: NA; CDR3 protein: CASSTRGRGNTEAFF
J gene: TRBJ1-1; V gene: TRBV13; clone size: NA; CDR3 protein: CASSLYEVKNTEAFF
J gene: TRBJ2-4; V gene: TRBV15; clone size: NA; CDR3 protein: CATSEEPKNIQYF
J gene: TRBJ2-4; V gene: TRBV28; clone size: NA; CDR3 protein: CASSSPQAGANIQYF
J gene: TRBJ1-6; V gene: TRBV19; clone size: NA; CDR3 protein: CASSPAGDGSPLHF
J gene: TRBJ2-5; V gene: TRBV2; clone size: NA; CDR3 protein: CASSDRQGQETQYF
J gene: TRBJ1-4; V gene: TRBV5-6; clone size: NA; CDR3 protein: CASSNSLGDREFREKLFF
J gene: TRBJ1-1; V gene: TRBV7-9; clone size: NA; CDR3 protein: CASSLAGQYEAFF
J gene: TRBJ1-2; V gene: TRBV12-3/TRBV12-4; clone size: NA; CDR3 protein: CASSLWPYGYTF
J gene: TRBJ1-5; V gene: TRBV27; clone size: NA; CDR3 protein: CASSSMGGSNQPQHF
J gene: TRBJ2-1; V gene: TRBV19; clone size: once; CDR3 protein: CASSESPGLAYNEQFF
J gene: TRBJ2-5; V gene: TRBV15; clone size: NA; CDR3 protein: CATSRVGLAERQETQYF
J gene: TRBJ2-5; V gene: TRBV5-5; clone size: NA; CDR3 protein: CASSEVGETQYF
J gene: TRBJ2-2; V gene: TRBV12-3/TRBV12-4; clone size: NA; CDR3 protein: CASSLGQVGELFF
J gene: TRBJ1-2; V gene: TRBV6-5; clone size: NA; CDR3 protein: CASRSGTGGAGYTF
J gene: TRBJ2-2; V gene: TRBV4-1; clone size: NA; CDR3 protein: CASSQVSQLSGELFF
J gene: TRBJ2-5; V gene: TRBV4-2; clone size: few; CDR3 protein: CASSSGGATGQETQYF
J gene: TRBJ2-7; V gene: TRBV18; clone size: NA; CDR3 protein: CASSAGSFNEQYF
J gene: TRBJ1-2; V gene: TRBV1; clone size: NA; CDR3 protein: CTSSQDAEDPNYGYTF
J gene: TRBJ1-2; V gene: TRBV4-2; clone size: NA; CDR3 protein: CASSPPTPQGIRYGYTF
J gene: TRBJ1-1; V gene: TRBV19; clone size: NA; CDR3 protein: CASSITPNTEAFF
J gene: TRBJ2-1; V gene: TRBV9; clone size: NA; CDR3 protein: CASSARGLGDNEQFF
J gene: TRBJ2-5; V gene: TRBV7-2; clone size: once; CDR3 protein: CASSLAAGRGETQYF
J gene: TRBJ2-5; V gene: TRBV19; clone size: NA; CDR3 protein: CASSFLTGRQETQYF
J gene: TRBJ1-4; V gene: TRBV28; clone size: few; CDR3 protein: CASSLWGGGRQDDEKLFF
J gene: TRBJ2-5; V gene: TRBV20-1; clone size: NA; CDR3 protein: CSASSGEETQYF
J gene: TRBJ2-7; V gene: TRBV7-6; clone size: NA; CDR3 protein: CASSFGFSEQYF
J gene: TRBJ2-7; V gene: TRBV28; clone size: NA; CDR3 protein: CASSAEDRPFPYEQYF
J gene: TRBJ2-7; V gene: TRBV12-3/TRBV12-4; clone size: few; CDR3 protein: CASSLEDRTAQYF
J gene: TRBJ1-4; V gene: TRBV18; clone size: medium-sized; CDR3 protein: CASSPRGEKLFF
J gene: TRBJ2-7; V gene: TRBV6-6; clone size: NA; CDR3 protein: CASSYPAGREYEQYF
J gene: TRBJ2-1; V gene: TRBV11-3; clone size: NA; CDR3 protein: CASSLLAGEGEQFF